This is a list of T cell receptor beta chains from one sample in a study of T cell responses to AZD1222 COVID-19 vaccine. The method was immunoSEQ multiplex PCR; TCRdb's version includes in-frame clones alone and lacks a portion of them. The table lists about 150,000 clones, about nine tenths of them singletons. The sample in question was peripheral blood, obtained on day 0 of MenACWY control vaccination. Receptor source: an adult in good health. Each CDR3 is given with its conserved first and last residue. Fields, in order: V gene, D gene, clone size, J gene, CDR3 protein, CDR3 DNA. D genes are given only for firm matches. Only some rows state a clone size, as once, few, many or a class for expanded clones.

TRBV18,-,-,TRBJ1-2,CASSPDTNYGYTF,TGTGCCAGCTCACCGGACACTAACTATGGCTACACCTTC
TRBV7-2,TRBD1,-,TRBJ1-2,CASSLAPQGYESGYTF,TGTGCCAGCAGCTTAGCACCACAGGGGTACGAGAGTGGCTACACCTTC
TRBV7-6,-,-,TRBJ2-7,CASRPTYLSYEQYF,TGTGCCAGCAGACCTACATATCTCTCCTACGAGCAGTACTTC
TRBV21-1,-,-,TRBJ1-6,CASQVYREGWNSPLHF,TGTGCCAGCCAAGTCTACAGGGAGGGTTGGAATTCACCCCTCCACTTT
TRBV6-2/TRBV6-3,-,-,TRBJ2-5,CASSYTGETQYF,TGTGCCAGCAGTTACACCGGGGAGACCCAGTACTTC
TRBV27,-,-,TRBJ1-5,CASSLEGRSNQPQHF,TGTGCCAGCAGTTTGGAAGGTCGGAGCAATCAGCCCCAGCATTTT
TRBV6-5,TRBD1,-,TRBJ1-5,CASNNRQGSNQPQHF,TGTGCCAGCAACAATAGACAGGGGAGCAATCAGCCCCAGCATTTT
TRBV6-5,-,few,TRBJ1-1,CASSFYRTLGTEAFF,TGTGCCAGCAGCTTTTACAGGACCCTGGGCACTGAAGCTTTCTTT
TRBV18,-,-,TRBJ1-1,CASSPGDTEAFF,TGTGCCAGCTCACCAGGTGACACTGAAGCTTTCTTT
TRBV13,-,-,TRBJ2-5,CASSLGLGQQETQYF,TGTGCCAGCAGCTTAGGCCTCGGACAGCAAGAGACCCAGTACTTC
TRBV4-3,-,few,TRBJ1-1,CASSLSLVSTEAFF,TGCGCCAGCAGCCTAAGTTTAGTAAGCACTGAAGCTTTCTTT
TRBV28,-,-,TRBJ1-2,CASSSSQGNGYTF,TGTGCCAGCAGTTCCTCCCAGGGAAATGGCTACACCTTC
TRBV5-5,TRBD1,-,TRBJ2-4,CASSFETGQGMNIQYF,TGTGCCAGCAGCTTCGAGACGGGACAGGGTATGAACATTCAGTACTTC
TRBV3-1/TRBV3-2,-,-,TRBJ2-5,CASSLWTVGETQYF,TGTGCCAGCAGCCTTTGGACTGTCGGAGAGACCCAGTACTTC
TRBV6-4,TRBD1,once,TRBJ2-2,CASSPGQRAGELFF,TGTGCCAGCAGCCCGGGACAGAGAGCCGGGGAGCTGTTTTTT
TRBV10-3,-,-,TRBJ1-6,CAISEAGTSPLHF,TGTGCCATCAGTGAAGCGGGTACTTCACCCCTCCACTTT
TRBV13,TRBD2,-,TRBJ2-7,CASPFGGGLSYEQYF,TGTGCCAGCCCATTCGGCGGGGGATTATCCTACGAGCAGTACTTC
TRBV5-4,TRBD2,-,TRBJ2-5,CASSLVGTSKETQYF,TGTGCCAGCAGCTTGGTCGGGACTAGCAAGGAGACCCAGTACTTC
TRBV29-1,-,once,TRBJ2-1,CSVEQRSSYNEQFF,TGCAGCGTCGAACAGCGGAGCTCCTACAATGAGCAGTTCTTC
TRBV28,-,-,TRBJ1-2,CASSLVRNGYTF,TGTGCCAGCAGTTTAGTAAGGAATGGCTACACCTTC
TRBV9,-,-,TRBJ2-2,CASSGQTGTDTGELFF,TGTGCCAGCAGCGGGCAAACAGGGACGGACACCGGGGAGCTGTTTTTT
TRBV5-1,TRBD2,-,TRBJ2-1,CASSSIAGAKNEQFF,TGCGCCAGCAGCTCAATAGCGGGAGCAAAAAATGAGCAGTTCTTC
TRBV28,-,-,TRBJ2-3,CASSLGGRNTQYF,TGTGCCAGCAGCCTGGGAGGACGGAATACGCAGTATTTT
TRBV30,TRBD1,-,TRBJ2-7,CAWSVGQGYEQYF,TGTGCCTGGAGTGTTGGACAGGGGTACGAGCAGTACTTC
TRBV29-1,-,-,TRBJ1-2,CSAGKPGTGLYGYTF,TGCAGCGCTGGGAAACCCGGGACCGGCCTCTATGGCTACACCTTC
TRBV28,TRBD1,few,TRBJ2-1,CASSLPFWTGFGNEQFF,TGTGCCAGCAGTTTACCCTTTTGGACAGGGTTTGGGAATGAGCAGTTCTTC
TRBV11-2,-,-,TRBJ2-1,CASSLTIAVPYNEQFF,TGTGCCAGCAGCCTCACAATAGCGGTCCCCTACAATGAGCAGTTCTTC
TRBV5-5,TRBD2,-,TRBJ2-5,CASSAGPMGGETQYF,TGTGCCAGCAGTGCTGGACCAATGGGAGGGGAGACCCAGTACTTC
TRBV28,-,few,TRBJ1-5,CASSLSTFRSNQPQHF,TGTGCCAGCAGCTTGAGCACGTTTAGGAGCAATCAGCCCCAGCATTTT
TRBV2,-,-,TRBJ1-1,CASRVTMNTEAFF,TGTGCCAGCAGGGTGACTATGAACACTGAAGCTTTCTTT
TRBV28,TRBD1,once,TRBJ1-5,CASSLIQGALSNSNQPQHF,TGTGCCAGCAGTTTAATCCAGGGGGCCCTGTCAAATAGCAATCAGCCCCAGCATTTT
TRBV7-8,TRBD2,-,TRBJ2-5,CASSLRGLAGYQETQYF,TGTGCCAGCAGCTTACGAGGACTAGCGGGATACCAAGAGACCCAGTACTTC
TRBV2,-,-,TRBJ2-2,CASTGTRTGELFF,TGTGCCAGCACCGGGACTCGGACCGGGGAGCTGTTTTTT
TRBV19,-,-,TRBJ1-5,CASSQVVGAGSNQPQHF,TGTGCCAGTAGCCAGGTGGTGGGGGCAGGGAGCAATCAGCCCCAGCATTTT
TRBV19,TRBD2,-,TRBJ2-1,CASRTSGIVNEQFF,TGTGCCAGTAGGACTAGCGGGATAGTCAATGAGCAGTTCTTC
TRBV5-6,TRBD1,-,TRBJ2-7,CASSLGELRRTGSYEQYF,TGTGCCAGCAGCTTGGGGGAGCTACGACGGACAGGGAGCTACGAGCAGTACTTC
TRBV5-8,-,-,TRBJ2-3,CASIRDGTDTQYF,TGTGCCAGCATCAGGGATGGCACAGATACGCAGTATTTT
TRBV18,-,-,TRBJ2-3,CASSPFISADTQYF,TGTGCCAGCTCACCTTTTATTAGCGCAGATACGCAGTATTTT
TRBV9,TRBD1,-,TRBJ2-7,CASGDRDLEEQYF,TGTGCCAGCGGGGACAGAGATTTAGAGGAGCAGTACTTC
TRBV9,TRBD1,few,TRBJ1-3,CASSVGGEGASGNTIYF,TGTGCCAGCAGCGTAGGCGGTGAGGGGGCGAGCGGAAACACCATATATTTT
TRBV5-5,-,-,TRBJ2-2,CASSPGLNTGELFF,TGTGCCAGCAGCCCGGGACTTAACACCGGGGAGCTGTTTTTT
TRBV6-5,-,-,TRBJ2-2,CASSWGQDTGELFF,TGTGCCAGCAGTTGGGGTCAAGACACCGGGGAGCTGTTTTTT
TRBV15,-,-,TRBJ1-1,CATSSWAGLNTEAFF,TGTGCCACCAGCAGCTGGGCGGGTTTGAACACTGAAGCTTTCTTT
TRBV5-1,-,-,TRBJ1-6,CASSLGPYNSPLHF,TGCGCCAGCAGCTTAGGGCCCTATAATTCACCCCTCCACTTT
TRBV7-8,TRBD2,-,TRBJ2-2,CASSFSGRAGTGELFF,TGTGCCAGCAGCTTTAGCGGGAGGGCGGGCACCGGGGAGCTGTTTTTT
TRBV6-5,-,few,TRBJ2-1,CASSYRVLGGHEQFF,TGTGCCAGCAGTTACCGAGTTTTAGGGGGGCATGAGCAGTTCTTC
TRBV6-5,-,-,TRBJ1-1,CASSYGLWDTEAFF,TGTGCCAGCAGTTACGGTCTGTGGGACACTGAAGCTTTCTTT
TRBV12-5,-,-,TRBJ2-3,CASGLVRDGQSLTDTQYF,TGTGCTAGTGGTTTGGTCCGGGATGGACAGTCTCTTACAGATACGCAGTATTTT
TRBV5-4,-,-,TRBJ2-1,CASSFGGRGDNEQFF,TGTGCCAGCAGCTTCGGGGGACGGGGAGACAATGAGCAGTTCTTC
TRBV7-2,-,-,TRBJ2-6,CASSFLIGSSSGANVLTF,TGTGCCAGCAGCTTTCTCATAGGGTCTAGCTCTGGGGCCAACGTCCTGACTTTC
TRBV11-3,TRBD2,-,TRBJ2-1,CASSPGLAGGPLHNEQFF,TGTGCCAGCAGCCCGGGACTAGCGGGAGGCCCTCTCCACAATGAGCAGTTCTTC
TRBV7-8,-,-,TRBJ2-1,CASSLAHGSSYNEQFF,TGTGCCAGCAGCTTAGCGCATGGGAGCTCCTACAATGAGCAGTTCTTC
TRBV23-1,-,-,TRBJ1-5,CASDESRRGPVGQPQHF,TGCGCCTCCGATGAGTCGCGAAGAGGCCCTGTAGGGCAGCCCCAGCATTTT
TRBV12-3/TRBV12-4,-,-,TRBJ2-1,CASTGGSYNEQFF,TGTGCCAGCACCGGAGGCTCCTACAATGAGCAGTTCTTC
TRBV24-1,TRBD1,-,TRBJ2-7,CATSDPNRGRDEQYF,TGTGCCACCAGCGATCCTAACAGGGGACGGGACGAGCAGTACTTC
TRBV19,-,-,TRBJ1-1,CASSIRGETEAFF,TGTGCCAGTAGTATCAGGGGAGAGACTGAAGCTTTCTTT
TRBV20-1,-,-,TRBJ1-2,CSAIEQGLYGYTF,TGCAGTGCTATTGAACAGGGCCTATATGGCTACACCTTC
TRBV18,-,-,TRBJ2-2,CASSPSQGGYTGELFF,TGTGCCAGCTCACCCTCACAGGGGGGGTACACCGGGGAGCTGTTTTTT
TRBV11-3,TRBD1,-,TRBJ2-7,CASSFQTGVAYEQYF,TGTGCCAGCAGCTTCCAGACAGGGGTGGCCTACGAGCAGTACTTC
TRBV7-9,-,-,TRBJ2-5,CASSPLVGSETQYF,TGTGCCAGCAGCCCTTTGGTGGGATCGGAGACCCAGTACTTC